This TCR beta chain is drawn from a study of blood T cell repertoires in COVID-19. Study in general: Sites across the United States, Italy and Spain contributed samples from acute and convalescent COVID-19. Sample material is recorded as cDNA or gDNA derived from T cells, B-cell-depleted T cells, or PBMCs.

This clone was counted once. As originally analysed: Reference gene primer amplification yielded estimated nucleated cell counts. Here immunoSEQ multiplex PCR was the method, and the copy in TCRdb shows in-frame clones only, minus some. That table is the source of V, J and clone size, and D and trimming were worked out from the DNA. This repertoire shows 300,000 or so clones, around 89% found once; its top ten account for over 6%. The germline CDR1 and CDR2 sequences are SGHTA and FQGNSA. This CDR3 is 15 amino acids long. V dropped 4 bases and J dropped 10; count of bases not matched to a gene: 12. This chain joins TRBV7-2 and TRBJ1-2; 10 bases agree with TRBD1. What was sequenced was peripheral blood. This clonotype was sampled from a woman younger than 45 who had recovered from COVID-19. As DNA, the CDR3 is TGTGCCAGCAGCTCGCAATCCGGGACAGGGGACGCCTACACCTTC. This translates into CASSSQSGTGDAYTF.